One TCR beta chain is described in this entry. The V and J ends lost 2 bases and 3 bases, in that order; junction bases with no gene match: 13. Per the germline V gene, CDR1 is LNHDA and CDR2 is SQIVND (reference sequence). This CDR3 is built from 19 residues. The record originates from a study of blood T cell repertoires in COVID-19. Method: immunoSEQ multiplex PCR; TCRdb's copy keeps in-frame clones and lacks some. Altogether over 200,000 clones are present, 75% to 90% being singletons, with the ten largest covering roughly 4.9%. This rearrangement joins TRBV19 to TRBJ2-7; 13 nucleotides align to TRBD2. The receptor was isolated from a human donor in a cohort sampled during active COVID-19. Sequenced material: peripheral blood. The CDR3 nucleotides read TGTGCCAGTAGTATAATTGCGAAGACTAGCGGGAGGCTACACTACGAGCAGTACTTC. Translating gives CASSIIAKTSGRLHYEQYF.